The sample holds a few counts of the clone carrying this T cell receptor (beta chain). Its antigen is unknown. Every one of the patients relapsed after autologous stem cell transplantation (brentuximab vedotin exposure was variable). Produced via immunoSEQ multiplex PCR; TCRdb's table is partial and in-frame only. The sample has around 26,000 clones; roughly 82% are singletons. The data are from a study of PD-1 blockade in classical Hodgkin lymphoma. Germline V gives CDR1 LNHDA, CDR2 SQIVND (reference sequence). The CDR3 sequence is 13 residues long. V dropped 1 base and J dropped 5 bases, with 8 bases sitting between them. General study points: What caused the repertoire differences, perhaps disease activity or prior therapy, remains undefined.

This clonotype was obtained from a human donor with classical Hodgkin lymphoma. The V and J genes are TRBV19 and TRBJ1-2; no clear D. The input for sequencing was peripheral blood mononuclear cells (PBMCs), taken before the second cycle of nivolumab. CDR3 in DNA: TGTGCCAGTAGTATAGGAGGCAAGTATGGCTACACCTTC. Encoded protein: CASSIGGKYGYTF.